Below are 16 T cell receptor beta chains sequenced from a single sample in a study of tumor-infiltrating lymphocytes in localized non-small cell lung cancer. Only in-frame clones appear in the TCRdb table, and some are missing; sequencing was by immunoSEQ multiplex PCR. The sample has roughly 6,800 clones, around 60% seen once; the top ten hold around 13%. The specimen sequenced was uninvolved lung tissue not adjacent to the tumor. These TCRs come from a human donor with non-small cell lung cancer.

This clone is a singleton in its sample. The V and J genes are TRBV9 and TRBJ2-3; 8 nucleotides agree with TRBD1. Germline V gives CDR1 SGDLS, CDR2 YYNGEE. The CDR3 runs 15 residues. Germline trimming cut 4 bases from V and 2 bases from J; bases unmatched to any gene: 6. CDR3 in amino acids: CASSTETGVTDTQYF. The CDR3, as DNA: TGTGCCAGCAGCACAGAGACAGGGGTCACAGATACGCAGTATTTT. The full variable domain, in which reference TRBV9 and TRBJ2-3 provide the parts outside the CDR3, is DSGVTQTPKHLITATGQRVTLRCSPRSGDLSVYWYQQSLDQGLQFLIQYYNGEERAKGNILERFSAQQFPDLHSELNLSSLELGDSALYFCASSTETGVTDTQYFGPGTRLTVL.

V and J are TRBV2 and TRBJ2-3; D is undetermined. This CDR3 is built from 12 residues. CDR1 SNHLY and CDR2 FYNNEI come from the germline V gene. V was trimmed by 9 bases and J by 3 bases, leaving 10 bases between them. The CDR3 nucleotides are TGTGCCAGTAACAGTATAACAGATACGCAGTATTTT. Translated: CASNSITDTQYF.

This clone was picked up a small number of times. The V call is TRBV7-8, the J call TRBJ1-1; 8 bases fit TRBD1. From germline, CDR1 is SGHVS and CDR2 FQNEAQ. With 5 bases clipped from V and 7 bases from J, the junction kept 3 bases outside the gene matches. This CDR3 has 12 amino acids. Written as DNA, the CDR3 is TGTGCCAGCAGCGGCGGACAGGGTGAAGCTTTCTTT. Its protein is CASSGGQGEAFF.

This sequence joins TRBV7-6 and TRBJ2-5; D not resolved. V lost 5 bases, J lost 7 bases, and 11 bases lay in between. This CDR3 spans 12 amino acids. CDR1 is SGHVS and CDR2 is FNYEAQ in the germline V gene. The CDR3 here is CASSHPKVTQYF. The DNA of the CDR3 is TGTGCCAGCAGCCACCCCAAGGTGACCCAGTACTTC.

The sample holds one count of this clone. The chain has TRBV6-4 and TRBJ2-2; 8 bases agree with TRBD2. The V segment lost 6 bases and the J segment 6 bases; nucleotides outside the gene matches: 12. The germline V gene has CDR1 MRHNA and CDR2 SNTAGT. The CDR3 consists of 16 residues. Here the CDR3 reads CASSASGTSVPGELFF. CDR3 DNA: TGTGCCAGCAGCGCGAGCGGGACTAGTGTTCCCGGGGAGCTGTTTTTT.

V and J are TRBV7-8 and TRBJ1-6, with no clear D. The CDR3 is 13 residues long. The germline V gene encodes CDR1 SGHVS and CDR2 FQNEAQ. V was shortened by 2 bases and J by 10 bases, with 9 bases between the two germline ends. This CDR3 reads CASSLQPGSPLHF. In DNA, the CDR3 is TGTGCCAGCAGCTTACAACCGGGATCACCCCTCCACTTT.

This clone turned up a few times. This rearrangement joins TRBV6-5 to TRBJ1-1, with 7 bases matching TRBD1. Germline CDR1 is MNHEY and CDR2 is SVGAGI. The CDR3 contains 13 residues. J lost 11 bases, V lost 5 bases, and 11 bases had no gene match. CDR3 DNA: TGTGCCAGCAGTGTACAGGGGTCAGGGGTGGCTTTCTTT. Encoded protein: CASSVQGSGVAFF.

The rearrangement links TRBV2 to TRBJ2-2, with unresolved D. Between the trimmed V and J ends, which lost 3 bases and 1 base, there was a span of 9 bases. Germline V gives CDR1 SNHLY, CDR2 FYNNEI. The CDR3 length is 15 residues. The CDR3 spells CASSELGKNTGELFF. The CDR3 DNA reads as TGTGCCAGCAGTGAGCTCGGAAAGAACACCGGGGAGCTGTTTTTT. Full variable domain (missing parts from reference TRBV2 and TRBJ2-2): EPEVTQTPSHQVTQMGQEVILRCVPISNHLYFYWYRQILGQKVEFLVSFYNNEISEKSEIFDDQFSVERPDGSNFTLKIRSTKLEDSAMYFCASSELGKNTGELFFGEGSRLTVL.

In its sample, this clone is large. The V gene is TRBV27, the J gene TRBJ2-7, with TRBD1 matching over 8 bases. This CDR3 spans 13 amino acids. Germline-derived CDR1 and CDR2 are MNHEY and SMNVEV (reference sequence). V gave up 10 bases and J gave up 4 bases; unmatched junction bases: 9. The DNA of the CDR3 is TGTGCCACAAAACCCGGGGACAGGTACGAGCAGTACTTC. As protein: CATKPGDRYEQYF.

This chain links TRBV5-5 with TRBJ1-1; 10 nucleotides align to TRBD1. The germline CDR1 and CDR2 sequences are SGHKS and YYEKEE (reference sequence). The CDR3 length is 14 residues. V gave up 3 bases and J gave up 10 bases; unmatched junction bases: 9. The CDR3 loop is CASSWEGQGRVAFF. CDR3 in DNA: TGTGCCAGCAGCTGGGAGGGACAGGGGCGGGTAGCTTTCTTT.

The sample holds a few counts of this clone. V gene TRBV7-9 combines with J gene TRBJ2-5; TRBD2 aligns across 11 bases. The V and J ends lost 3 bases and 5 bases, in that order; junction bases with no gene match: 14. The CDR3 length is 18 residues. CDR1 and CDR2 (germline): SEHNR, FQNEAQ (reference sequence). CDR3 region: CASSFAPISGGAGETQYF. CDR3 DNA sequence: TGTGCCAGCAGCTTTGCCCCCATTAGCGGGGGGGCCGGGGAGACCCAGTACTTC.

The rearrangement links TRBV30 to TRBJ2-2, with D hard to call. CDR3 length equals 14 residues. Trimming stripped 0 bases from V and 3 bases from J, with 8 bases between. From germline, CDR1 is GTSNPN and CDR2 SVGIG (reference sequence). The CDR3 DNA is TGTGCCTGGAGTGTGTCAGGTTACACCGGGGAGCTGTTTTTT. Translating it yields CAWSVSGYTGELFF.

The V and J genes are TRBV4-2 and TRBJ1-6; TRBD1 might be the D (6 bases). V shed 0 bases and J shed 9 bases, with 6 bases lying between them. The length of the CDR3 is 13 residues. The germline V gene encodes CDR1 LGHNA and CDR2 YNFKEQ. The CDR3 DNA sequence: TGTGCCAGCAGCCAAGACAGGGGTTCACCCCTCCACTTT. Its protein product is CASSQDRGSPLHF.

This clone appeared a few times. The chain recombines TRBV6-5 with TRBJ1-2, with D unclear. Germline V gene sequence: CDR1 MNHEY, CDR2 SVGAGI. CDR3 length equals 15 residues. Trimming pared 6 bases from V and 4 bases from J, leaving 18 bases between. The CDR3 is CASSRIQGAGYGYTF. DNA of the CDR3: TGTGCCAGCAGCAGAATACAAGGAGCCGGCTATGGCTACACCTTC.

The rearrangement links TRBV11-2 to TRBJ1-1; maybe TRBD1 (6 bases). The CDR3 is 15 residues long. The germline V and J ends were trimmed by 1 base and 0 bases, with 9 bases remaining between them. Germline assignment: CDR1 SGHAT and CDR2 FQNNGV. The CDR3 sequence is CASSLATGMNTEAFF. The CDR3, as DNA: TGTGCCAGCAGCTTAGCAACAGGGATGAACACTGAAGCTTTCTTT.

V is TRBV30 and J is TRBJ2-7, with TRBD2 identical over 11 bases. The CDR3 covers 14 residues. The V gene end was trimmed by 5 bases and the J gene end by 1 base; junction bases not matched to a gene: 4. Germline V gene sequence: CDR1 GTSNPN, CDR2 SVGIG (reference sequence). The CDR3 DNA follows: TGTGCCTGGGGACTAGCGGGCATATCCTACGAGCAGTACTTC. Protein: CAWGLAGISYEQYF.